This T cell receptor (beta chain) was obtained from a study of cytomegalovirus exposure and HLA in healthy donors. In the study overall: Caucasian-associated ancestry cluster membership applied to under 85% of around 400 genotyped donors. Study observations and caveats: Usually a TCR sequence was rare, but some public TCRs were found in many donors. Confirmation in vitro established that a few CMV-associated chains were specific for CMV antigens.

The CDR3 is 16 amino acids. V lost 0 bases to trimming and J lost 4 bases, with 15 bases between them. Germline CDR1 SGHVS, CDR2 FQNEAQ. 13 Jbeta primers and 60 Vbeta primers were used for the PCR. Using immunoSEQ multiplex PCR, the repertoire was profiled, and TCRdb retains in-frame clones only, with some absent. The sample holds about 150,000 clones; about 80% are singletons and the top ten take about 4%. This clone was seen a single time. Its target is not known. Specimen: PBMCs. V and J are TRBV7-8 and TRBJ1-1; no clear D. The origin of this receptor is a woman aged 40 to 50 in good health and CMV-seronegative. The CDR3 DNA is TGTGCCAGCAGCTTAGCTGACAAGGTCGGTGGCACTGAAGCTTTCTTT. It yields the protein CASSLADKVGGTEAFF.